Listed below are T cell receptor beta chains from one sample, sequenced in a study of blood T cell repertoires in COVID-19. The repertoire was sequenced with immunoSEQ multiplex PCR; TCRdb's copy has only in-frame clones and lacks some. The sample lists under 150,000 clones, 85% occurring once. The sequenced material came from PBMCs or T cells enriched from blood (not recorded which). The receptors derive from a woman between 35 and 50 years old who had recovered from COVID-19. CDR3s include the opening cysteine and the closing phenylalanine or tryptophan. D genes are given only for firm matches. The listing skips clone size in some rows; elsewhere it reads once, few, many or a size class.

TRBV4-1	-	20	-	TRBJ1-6	CASSQESTTEGYSYNSPLHF	TGCGCCAGCAGCCAAGAATCTACTACGGAGGGCTACTCCTATAATTCACCCCTCCACTTT
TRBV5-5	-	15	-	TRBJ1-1	CASSSPGGGNTEAFF	TGTGCCAGCAGCTCCCCCGGGGGGGGGAACACTGAAGCTTTCTTT
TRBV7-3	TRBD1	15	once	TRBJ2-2	CASSHGQGDTGELFF	TGTGCCAGCAGCCACGGACAGGGGGACACCGGGGAGCTGTTTTTT
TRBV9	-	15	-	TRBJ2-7	CASTPGATDAYEQYF	TGTGCCAGCACCCCCGGAGCGACAGATGCCTACGAGCAGTACTTC
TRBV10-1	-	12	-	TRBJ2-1	CASSEPSGEQFF	TGCGCCAGCAGTGAACCTAGTGGAGAGCAGTTCTTC
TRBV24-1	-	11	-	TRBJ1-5	CATLPYQPQHF	TGTGCCACCCTCCCTTATCAGCCCCAGCATTTT
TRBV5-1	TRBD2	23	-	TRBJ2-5	CASSLSGGVWTSGGPNEEETQYF	TGCGCCAGCAGCTTATCAGGGGGCGTTTGGACTAGCGGGGGCCCAAACGAAGAAGAGACCCAGTACTTC
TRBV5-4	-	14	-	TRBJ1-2	CASSLDARPGGYTF	TGTGCCAGCAGCTTGGATGCGCGACCGGGTGGCTACACCTTC
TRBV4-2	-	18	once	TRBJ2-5	CASSQELRSGEVGETQYF	TGTGCCAGCAGCCAAGAGCTAAGGTCCGGGGAGGTGGGGGAGACCCAGTACTTC
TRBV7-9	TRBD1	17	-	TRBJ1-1	CASSPQSGGAGNTEAFF	TGTGCCAGCAGCCCGCAATCAGGGGGCGCGGGGAACACTGAAGCTTTCTTT
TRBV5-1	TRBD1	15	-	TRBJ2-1	CASSLGGGEGDEQFF	TGCGCCAGCAGCTTGGGAGGGGGCGAGGGGGATGAGCAGTTCTTC
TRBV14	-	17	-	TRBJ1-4	CASSQGFTGVTNEKLFF	TGTGCCAGCAGCCAAGGTTTCACAGGTGTAACTAATGAAAAACTGTTTTTT
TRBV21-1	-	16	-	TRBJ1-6	CASSTAGSSYNSPLHF	TGTGCCAGCAGCACAGCAGGGAGCTCCTATAATTCACCCCTCCACTTT
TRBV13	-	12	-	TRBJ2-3	CASSFHTDTQYF	TGTGCCAGCAGCTTCCACACAGATACGCAGTATTTT
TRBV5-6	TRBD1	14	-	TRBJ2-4	CASREITGADIQYF	TGTGCCAGCAGGGAAATTACAGGGGCGGACATTCAGTACTTC
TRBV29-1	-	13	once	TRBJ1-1	CSAQQGRGTEAFF	TGCAGCGCACAACAGGGTAGGGGCACTGAAGCTTTCTTT
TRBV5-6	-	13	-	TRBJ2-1	CASSLGWANEQFF	TGTGCCAGCAGCTTGGGTTGGGCAAATGAGCAGTTCTTC
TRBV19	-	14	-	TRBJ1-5	CASSIRDINQPQHF	TGTGCCAGTAGTATTCGGGACATCAATCAGCCCCAGCATTTT
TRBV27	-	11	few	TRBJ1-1	CASSLGGRAFF	TGTGCCAGCAGCTTAGGGGGGAGAGCTTTCTTT
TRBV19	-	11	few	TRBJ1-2	CASSTGRLYTF	TGTGCCAGTAGTACGGGTCGCCTCTACACCTTC
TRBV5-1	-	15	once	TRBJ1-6	CASSPRTFDNSPLHF	TGCGCCAGCAGCCCGAGGACTTTCGATAATTCACCCCTCCACTTT
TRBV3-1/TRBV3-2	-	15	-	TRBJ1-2	CASSQELRGNYGYTF	TGTGCCAGCAGCCAAGAACTCAGGGGTAACTATGGCTACACCTTC
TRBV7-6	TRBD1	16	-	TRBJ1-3	CASSQDGQGSGNTIYF	TGTGCCAGCAGCCAAGACGGACAGGGCTCTGGAAACACCATATATTTT
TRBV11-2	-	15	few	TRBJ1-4	CASSSLGGGGEKLFF	TGTGCCAGCAGCTCCTTGGGGGGAGGAGGTGAAAAACTGTTTTTT
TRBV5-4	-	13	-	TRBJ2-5	CASSLEHQETQYF	TGTGCCAGCAGCTTGGAACATCAAGAGACCCAGTACTTC
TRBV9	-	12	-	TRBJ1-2	CASSQLGHGYTF	TGTGCCAGCAGCCAGCTGGGCCATGGCTACACCTTC
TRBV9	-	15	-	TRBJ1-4	CASSESGRANEKLFF	TGTGCCAGCAGCGAGTCAGGGAGGGCTAATGAAAAACTGTTTTTT
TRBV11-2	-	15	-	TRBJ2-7	CASSPWTARSYEQYF	TGTGCCAGCAGCCCCTGGACAGCCCGCTCCTACGAGCAGTACTTC
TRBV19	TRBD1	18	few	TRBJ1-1	CASSIDMTGGLVNTEAFF	TGTGCCAGTAGTATAGATATGACAGGGGGCTTAGTGAACACTGAAGCTTTCTTT
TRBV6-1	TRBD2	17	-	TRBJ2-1	CASSGTLAGSSYNEQFF	TGTGCCAGCAGTGGAACGTTAGCGGGGAGCTCCTACAATGAGCAGTTCTTC
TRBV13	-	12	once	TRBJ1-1	CASSLRAGGAFF	TGTGCCAGCAGCTTGAGGGCCGGGGGAGCTTTCTTT
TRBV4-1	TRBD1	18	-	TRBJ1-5	CASSKGQGADFSNQPQHF	TGCGCCAGCAGCAAAGGACAGGGGGCGGATTTCAGCAATCAGCCCCAGCATTTT
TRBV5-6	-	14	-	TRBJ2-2	CASSPVGGTGELFF	TGTGCCAGCAGCCCGGTCGGGGGAACCGGGGAGCTGTTTTTT
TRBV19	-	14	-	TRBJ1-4	CASSPGQSNEKLFF	TGTGCCAGTAGCCCGGGACAATCTAATGAAAAACTGTTTTTT
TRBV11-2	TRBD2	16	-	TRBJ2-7	CASSHTASGSLDEQYF	TGTGCCAGCAGCCACACGGCTAGCGGGAGTCTCGACGAGCAGTACTTC
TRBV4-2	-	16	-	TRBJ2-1	CASSHPTTPPSYEQFF	TGTGCCAGCAGCCACCCGACCACACCCCCTAGCTATGAGCAGTTCTTC
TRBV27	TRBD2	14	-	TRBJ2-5	CASKGTSEQETQYF	TGTGCCAGTAAAGGGACTAGCGAACAAGAGACCCAGTACTTC
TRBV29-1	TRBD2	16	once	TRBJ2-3	CSGFLGTSGSYNTQYF	TGCAGCGGATTCCTGGGAACTAGCGGGAGTTATAATACGCAGTATTTT
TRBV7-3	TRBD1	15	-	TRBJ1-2	CASSRSTGTYYGYTF	TGTGCCAGCAGCCGATCGACAGGGACCTACTATGGCTACACCTTC
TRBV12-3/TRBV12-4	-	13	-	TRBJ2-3	CASSWGLTDTQYF	TGTGCCAGCAGTTGGGGACTCACAGATACGCAGTATTTT
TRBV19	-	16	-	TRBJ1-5	CATRPRGRGSNQPQHF	TGTGCCACTAGACCTCGAGGCCGGGGAAGCAATCAGCCCCAGCATTTT
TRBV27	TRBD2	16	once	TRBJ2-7	CASSLSGSGDPYEQYF	TGTGCCAGCAGTTTATCGGGTAGCGGGGACCCATACGAGCAGTACTTC
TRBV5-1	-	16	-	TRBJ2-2	CASSPVGTSNTGELFF	TGCGCCAGCAGCCCCGTAGGGACATCCAACACCGGGGAGCTGTTTTTT
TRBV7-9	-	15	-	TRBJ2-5	CASSLVRGAGETQYF	TGTGCCAGCAGCTTAGTCCGGGGGGCCGGGGAGACCCAGTACTTC
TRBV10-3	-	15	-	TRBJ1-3	CAIRDSGGEGNTIYF	TGTGCCATCAGAGACAGTGGAGGGGAAGGAAACACCATATATTTT
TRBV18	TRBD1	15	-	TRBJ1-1	CASSQGTGIFTEAFF	TGTGCCAGCTCACAGGGGACAGGGATTTTCACTGAAGCTTTCTTT
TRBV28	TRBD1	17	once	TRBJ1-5	CASSNEGGGWSNQPQHF	TGTGCCAGCTCAAATGAAGGAGGGGGCTGGAGCAATCAGCCCCAGCATTTT
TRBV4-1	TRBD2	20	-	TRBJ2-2	CASSLEPGLAGEPNTGELFF	TGCGCCAGCAGCCTTGAACCGGGACTAGCGGGAGAGCCGAACACCGGGGAGCTGTTTTTT
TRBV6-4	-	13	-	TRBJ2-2	CASSGTNTGELFF	TGTGCCAGCAGTGGGACTAACACCGGGGAGCTGTTTTTT